Presented here are 19 T cell receptor beta chains from one specimen sequenced in a study of human T cells and chemical hapten exposure. Regarding time point: patch test 3, about 24 weeks after DPC sensitization. Treatment meaning: therapeutic diphenylcyclopropenone sensitization with weekly scalp DPC. TCRdb used MiXCR to reprocess the RACE reads, holding one entry per CDR3 protein. The table shows 180,000 or so distinct CDR3 sequences, with approximately 24% occurring only once. This specimen consisted of whole blood, obtained in connection with sensitization to the hapten diphenylcyclopropenone (DPC). The receptors originated from a woman aged 40 to 50 with alopecia areata. Some clones in this sample may be carry-over from other donors' samples.

This clonotype was picked up a small number of times. The chain recombines TRBV28 with TRBJ2-3, with TRBD2 matching 13 bases. Germline-derived CDR1 and CDR2 are MDHEN and SYDVKM. Trimming cost V 2 bases and J 1 base; bases outside gene matches: 6. The CDR3 runs to 18 residues. CDR3 coding DNA: TGTGCCAGCAGTTTAGGACAGGGGACTAGCGGGGGCACAGATACGCAGTATTTT. This translates into CASSLGQGTSGGTDTQYF.

The chain joins TRBV20-1 to TRBJ2-5; 8 nucleotides line up with TRBD2. J lost 3 bases, V lost 5 bases, and 20 bases had no gene match. The CDR3 loop spans 18 amino acids. CDR1 DFQATT and CDR2 SNEGSKA come from the germline V gene (reference sequence). Here the CDR3 reads CSAGPVGGGRRSEETQYF. The CDR3 DNA is TGCAGTGCTGGCCCGGTCGGCGGGGGGAGGAGGAGTGAAGAGACCCAGTACTTC.

V and J are TRBV20-1 and TRBJ2-3, with a weak D call TRBD2 (6 bases). Germline-derived CDR1 and CDR2 are DFQATT and SNEGSKA (reference sequence). The CDR3 spans 13 residues. The germline V and J ends were trimmed by 2 bases and 5 bases, with 11 bases remaining between them. CDR3 nucleotides: TGCAGTGCTAGATCGGGAGCAGAAGATACGCAGTATTTT. This translates into CSARSGAEDTQYF.

This clonotype was observed once. The rearrangement joins TRBV7-2 to TRBJ2-5; D is perhaps TRBD1 (6 bases). The CDR3 loop spans 14 amino acids. Germline V CDR1 and CDR2: SGHTA, FQGNSA. Trimming took off 3 bases at V and 0 bases at J, with 8 bases between the two ends. The CDR3 region is CASSFNRDQETQYF. CDR3 bases: TGTGCCAGCAGCTTCAACAGGGACCAAGAGACCCAGTACTTC.

The genes are TRBV7-2 and TRBJ2-5, with D tentatively TRBD2 (6 bases). This CDR3 region has 16 residues. Germline V gene data show CDR1 as SGHTA and CDR2 as FQGNSA. Trimming removed 1 base at V and 5 bases at J, with 17 bases between. CDR3 in DNA: TGTGCCAGCAGCTTAGGTTCCCCGGGAGTAGGGGAGACCCAGTACTTC. Protein product: CASSLGSPGVGETQYF.

The DNA for the CDR3 is TGTGCCAGCAGCTTTAGCGGCCGTAATGAAAAACTGTTTTTT. Translated: CASSFSGRNEKLFF. J is TRBJ1-4 and V is TRBV7-9; no reliable D call. The CDR3 spans 14 residues. V shed 3 bases and J shed 4 bases, with 9 bases lying between them. Germline lookup yields CDR1 SEHNR and CDR2 FQNEAQ (reference sequence).

This clonotype came up a few times. This chain joins TRBV6-2 or TRBV6-3 and TRBJ2-3, with D hard to call. Germline V gene lookup returns CDR1 MNHEY and CDR2 SVGEGT. The CDR3 contains 11 residues. The V end lost 6 bases, the J end lost 3 bases, and 4 bases lay between the germline ends. In DNA form, the CDR3 reads TGTGCCAGCAGGAAGACAGATACGCAGTATTTT. It is translated as CASRKTDTQYF.

The chain is built from TRBV20-1 and TRBJ2-4; D may match TRBD1 or TRBD2 (5 bases each). Germline CDR1 reads DFQATT; CDR2 reads SNEGSKA (reference sequence). V was clipped by 3 bases and J by 9 bases, with 12 bases between them. This CDR3 contains 12 residues. The chain's CDR3 is CSASGGVSIQYF. In DNA, the CDR3 is TGCAGTGCTAGTGGGGGTGTCAGCATTCAGTACTTC.

The V call is TRBV21-1, the J call TRBJ2-5; the tabulated D call, TRBD2, remains unverified against the DNA. TRBV21-1 is tagged as a pseudogene. This CDR3 comprises 15 residues. CDR3 nucleotides: TGTGCCAGCAGCAATGGGCCAGGCTTCCAAGAGACCCAGTACTTC. Encoded protein: CASSNGPGFQETQYF.

This clonotype was detected many times. The V gene is TRBV7-2, the J gene TRBJ1-1; D gene unclear. The CDR3 is 14 residues long. Trimming took off 3 bases at V and 8 bases at J, with 16 bases between the two ends. CDR1 is SGHTA and CDR2 is FQGNSA in the germline V gene. Here the CDR3 DNA reads TGTGCCAGCAGCTTGGGCAGGATGATGGGGGAAGCTTTCTTT. Amino acid sequence: CASSLGRMMGEAFF.

A few counts support this clonotype. This chain uses TRBV10-3 with TRBJ2-6; 9 nucleotides match TRBD1. The ends lost 10 bases at V and 2 bases at J; junction bases unmatched: 3. The length of the CDR3 is 14 residues. In germline, CDR1 is ENHRY, CDR2 SYGVKD. The CDR3: CATGTGTGANVLTF. The CDR3 nucleotides are TGTGCCACCGGGACAGGGACTGGGGCCAACGTCCTGACTTTC.

This clonotype was seen a few times. The chain has TRBV7-2 and TRBJ2-3; D gene uncertain. There are 16 residues in the CDR3. Per germline, CDR1 SGHTA and CDR2 FQGNSA. The germline V and J ends were trimmed by 4 bases and 0 bases, with 14 bases remaining between them. In nucleotides, the CDR3 is TGTGCCAGCAGCTCCTTTCTATCGGCTAGCACAGATACGCAGTATTTT. Its protein product is CASSSFLSASTDTQYF.

This sequence joins TRBV28 and TRBJ2-1; 10 bases line up with TRBD2. CDR1 is MDHEN, CDR2 SYDVKM, per germline. The CDR3 has 15 amino acids. With 6 bases clipped from V and 14 bases from J, the junction kept 16 bases outside the gene matches. In DNA form, the CDR3 reads TGTGCCAGCAGGGCGACTAGCGGGCCTCTAAGGTTGGAGTTCTTC. It codes for CASRATSGPLRLEFF.

There are a few counts of this clonotype. This rearrangement joins TRBV24-1 to TRBJ2-3, with 12 positions matching TRBD2. Unmatched junction bases numbered 10, after V lost 5 bases and J lost 8 bases. The CDR3 runs 16 residues. Germline V gives CDR1 KGHDR, CDR2 SFDVKD. The DNA for the CDR3 is TGTGCCACCAGTGCCGGACTAGCGGGGATTTTAGGTACGCAGTATTTT. This translates into CATSAGLAGILGTQYF.

This clonotype was seen more than once but under ten times. V usage is TRBV12-3 or TRBV12-4 and J usage is TRBJ1-2; D might be TRBD1 (5 bases). The CDR3 is made up of 13 amino acids. With 8 bases removed from V and 0 bases from J, the gap between germline ends came to 10 bases. CDR3 sequence: CASSGAANYGYTF. The CDR3 DNA reads TGTGCCAGCTCCGGGGCAGCTAACTATGGCTACACCTTC.

V usage is TRBV29-1 and J usage is TRBJ1-2, with a possible D match to TRBD1 (5 bases). CDR1 is SQVTM, CDR2 ANQGSEA, per germline. The CDR3 is made up of 13 amino acids. Trimming took off 4 bases at V and 8 bases at J, with 17 bases between the two ends. The CDR3, as DNA: TGCAGCGTTGGTGATCTAGGGGCCGGAGGCTACACCTTC. It yields the protein CSVGDLGAGGYTF.

The sample holds a few counts of this clonotype. This rearrangement joins TRBV12-2 to TRBJ2-6. TRBV12-2 has pseudogene status. The CDR3 runs 17 residues. The CDR3, as DNA: TGTGCAAGTCGCTTAAAACACGGCGGCTCTGGGGCCAACGTCCTGACTTTC. Amino acid sequence: CASRLKHGGSGANVLTF.

This clonotype has a handful of counts. This chain joins TRBV28 and TRBJ2-7; TRBD1 or TRBD2 may be the D gene (5 bases each). Germline V lookup: CDR1 MDHEN, CDR2 SYDVKM. V gave up 6 bases and J gave up 1 base, with 19 bases separating them. There are 16 residues in the CDR3. The CDR3 loop is CASRPPRDPGSYEQYF. The CDR3 DNA follows: TGTGCCAGCAGGCCACCCCGGGACCCGGGGTCCTACGAGCAGTACTTC.

The genes are TRBV4-3 and TRBJ1-1; 9 bases line up with TRBD1. The CDR3 consists of 15 residues. V lost 4 bases, J lost 4 bases, and 7 bases stayed unmatched. Germline V gene sequence: CDR1 LGHNA, CDR2 YSLEER. CDR3 protein: CASSPGGTGTTEAFF. The CDR3 DNA follows: TGCGCCAGCAGCCCGGGAGGGACAGGGACCACTGAAGCTTTCTTT.